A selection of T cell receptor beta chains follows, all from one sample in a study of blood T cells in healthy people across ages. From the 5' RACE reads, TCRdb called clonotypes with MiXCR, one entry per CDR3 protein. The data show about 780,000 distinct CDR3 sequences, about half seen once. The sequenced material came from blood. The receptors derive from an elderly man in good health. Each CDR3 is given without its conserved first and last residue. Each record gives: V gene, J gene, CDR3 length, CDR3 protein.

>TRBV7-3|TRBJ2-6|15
ASSLTGGQSGANVLT
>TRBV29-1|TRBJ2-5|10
SVGDGYNEQY
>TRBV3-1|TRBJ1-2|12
ASSPGRSRHGYT
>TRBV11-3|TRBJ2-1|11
ATGELEYNEQF
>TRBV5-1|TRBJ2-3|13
ASSLGLAGPDTQY
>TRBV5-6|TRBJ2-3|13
ASSLENGRVDTQY
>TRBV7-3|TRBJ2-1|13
ASSRGGGAYNEQF
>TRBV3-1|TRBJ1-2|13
ASSQDLTVNYGYT
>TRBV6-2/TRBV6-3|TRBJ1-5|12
ATKDGGPNQPQH
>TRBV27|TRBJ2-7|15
ASSSQRASGTSYEQY